This T cell receptor (delta chain) was recorded in a study of γδ T cells in repeated Plasmodium falciparum infection. Findings and limits, study-wide: In Vdelta2-negative, largely Vdelta1+, gammadelta repertoires, repeated controlled infections appeared to drive clonal selection waves. Vgamma9/Vdelta2+ T cells showed a stable polyclonal repertoire with shared TCRgamma sequences.

Germline loops: CDR1 NSMFDY, CDR2 ISSIKDK. CDR3 length equals 20 residues. V was clipped by 0 bases and J by 0 bases, with 27 bases between them. Ten or more counts support this clone. What it binds is unknown. TCRdb called clones from the multiplex PCR reads again using CATT. This sample has 53,000 or so delta-chain clones, with about 1.9% found just once. Gammadelta T cells were flow-sorted from PBMC into Vgamma9/Vdelta2+ and Vdelta2-negative populations for bulk analysis. The chain has TRAV29/DV5 and TRDJ1, with D tentatively TRDD3 (5 bases). What was sequenced was gamma-delta T cells from blood. The receptor's source is a pool of human donors (malaria-infected and uninfected, not separated). CDR3 sequence reads: CAASAFLPGVRSPYTDKLIF. The CDR3 DNA reads TGTGCAGCAAGCGCCTTTTTGCCGGGGGTCCGAAGCCCGTACACCGATAAACTCATCTTT.